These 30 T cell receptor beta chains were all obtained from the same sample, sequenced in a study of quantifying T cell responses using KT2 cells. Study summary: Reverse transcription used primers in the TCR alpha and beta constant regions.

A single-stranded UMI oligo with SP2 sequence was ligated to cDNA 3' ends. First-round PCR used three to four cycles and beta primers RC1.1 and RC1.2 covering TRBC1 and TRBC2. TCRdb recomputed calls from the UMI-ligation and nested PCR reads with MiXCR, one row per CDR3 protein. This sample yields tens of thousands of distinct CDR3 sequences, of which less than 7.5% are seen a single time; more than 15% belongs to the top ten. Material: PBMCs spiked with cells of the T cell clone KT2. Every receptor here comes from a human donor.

DNA for the CDR3: TGTGCCAGCAGTGAATCTCGGGGGAGGGGGCAGTACTTC. It is translated as CASSESRGRGQYF. The chain combines TRBV25-1 with TRBJ2-7; 7 positions match TRBD2. The V segment lost 1 base and the J segment 9 bases; nucleotides outside the gene matches: 6. Looked up from germline, CDR1 is MGHDK and CDR2 is SYGVNS. The CDR3 runs 13 residues.

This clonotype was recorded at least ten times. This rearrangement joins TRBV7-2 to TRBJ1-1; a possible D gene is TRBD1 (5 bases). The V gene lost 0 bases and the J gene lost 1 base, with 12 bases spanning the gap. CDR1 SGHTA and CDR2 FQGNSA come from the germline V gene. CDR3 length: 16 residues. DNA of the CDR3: TGTGCCAGCAGCTTAGCAGGGGTTTTTGGGAACACTGAAGCTTTCTTT. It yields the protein CASSLAGVFGNTEAFF.

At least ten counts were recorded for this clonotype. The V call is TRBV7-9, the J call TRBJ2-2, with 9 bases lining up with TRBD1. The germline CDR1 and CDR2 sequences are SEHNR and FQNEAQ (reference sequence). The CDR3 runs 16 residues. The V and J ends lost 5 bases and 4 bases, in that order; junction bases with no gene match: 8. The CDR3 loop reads CASSPGQGTGTGELFF. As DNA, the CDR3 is TGTGCCAGCAGCCCCGGACAGGGGACGGGCACCGGGGAGCTGTTTTTT.

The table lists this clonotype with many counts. The DNA for the CDR3 is TGCGCTGTGCGGCAGGGACCCTACGAGCAGTACTTC. Amino acid sequence: CAVRQGPYEQYF. The rearrangement uses TRBV4-3 and TRBJ2-7, with D perhaps TRBD1 or TRBD2 (5 bases each). The CDR3 runs to 12 residues. From germline, CDR1 is LGHNA and CDR2 YSLEER.

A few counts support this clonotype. The CDR3 loop is CASSPDAGHGELFF. The CDR3 DNA is TGTGCCAGCAGCCCCGACGCGGGTCACGGGGAGCTGTTTTTT. The chain carries TRBV6-5 and TRBJ2-2; D is perhaps TRBD2 (5 bases). CDR1 and CDR2 (germline): MNHEY, SVGAGI. With 6 bases removed from V and 7 bases from J, the gap between germline ends came to 15 bases. The CDR3 consists of 14 residues.

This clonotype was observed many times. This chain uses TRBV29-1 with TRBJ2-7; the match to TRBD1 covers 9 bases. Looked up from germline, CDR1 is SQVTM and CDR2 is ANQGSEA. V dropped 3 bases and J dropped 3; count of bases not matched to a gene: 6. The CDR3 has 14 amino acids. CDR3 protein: CSVEGKDRGYEQYF. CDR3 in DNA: TGCAGCGTTGAGGGGAAGGACAGGGGCTACGAGCAGTACTTC.

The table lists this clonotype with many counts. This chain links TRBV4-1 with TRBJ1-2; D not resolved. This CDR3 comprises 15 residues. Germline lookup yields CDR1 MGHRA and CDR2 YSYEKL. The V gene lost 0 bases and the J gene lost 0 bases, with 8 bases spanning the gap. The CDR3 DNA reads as TGCGCCAGCAGCCAAGATTTACAAACTAACTATGGCTACACCTTC. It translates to CASSQDLQTNYGYTF.

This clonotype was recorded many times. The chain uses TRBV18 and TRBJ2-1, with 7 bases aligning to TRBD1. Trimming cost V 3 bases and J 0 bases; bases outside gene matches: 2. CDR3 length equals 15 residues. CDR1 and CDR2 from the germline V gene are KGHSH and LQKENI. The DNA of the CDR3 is TGTGCCAGCTCACCGAACAGGGGCTCCTACAATGAGCAGTTCTTC. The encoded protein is CASSPNRGSYNEQFF.

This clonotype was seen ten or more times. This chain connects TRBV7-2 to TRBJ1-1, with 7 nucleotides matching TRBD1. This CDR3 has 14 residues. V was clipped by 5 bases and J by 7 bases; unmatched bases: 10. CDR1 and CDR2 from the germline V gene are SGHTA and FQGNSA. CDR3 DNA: TGTGCCAGCAGCCCGGTCGCGGCAGGGGGTGAAGCTTTCTTT. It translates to CASSPVAAGGEAFF.

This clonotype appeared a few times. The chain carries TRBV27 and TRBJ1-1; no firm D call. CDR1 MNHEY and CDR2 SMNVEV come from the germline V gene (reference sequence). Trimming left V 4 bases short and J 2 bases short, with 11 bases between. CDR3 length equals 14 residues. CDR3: CASSSLWRNTEAFF. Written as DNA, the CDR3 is TGTGCCAGCAGTTCGCTTTGGAGAAACACTGAAGCTTTCTTT.

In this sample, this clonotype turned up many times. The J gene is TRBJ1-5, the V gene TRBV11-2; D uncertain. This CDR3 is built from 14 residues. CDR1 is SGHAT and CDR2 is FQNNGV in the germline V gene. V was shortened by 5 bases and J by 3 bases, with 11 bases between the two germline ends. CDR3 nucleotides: TGTGCCAGCAGCCCCGGGCAGTTCAATCAGCCCCAGCATTTT. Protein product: CASSPGQFNQPQHF. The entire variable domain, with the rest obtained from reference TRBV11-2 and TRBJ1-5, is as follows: EAGVAQSPRYKIIEKRQSVAFWCNPISGHATLYWYQQILGQGPKLLIQFQNNGVVDDSQLPKDRFSAERLKGVDSTLKIQPAKLEDSAVYLCASSPGQFNQPQHFGDGTRLSIL.

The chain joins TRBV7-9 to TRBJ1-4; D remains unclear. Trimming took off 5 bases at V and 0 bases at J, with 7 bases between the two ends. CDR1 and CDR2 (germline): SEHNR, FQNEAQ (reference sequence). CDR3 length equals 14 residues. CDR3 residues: CASSGHTTNEKLFF. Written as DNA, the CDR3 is TGTGCCAGCAGCGGGCATACAACTAATGAAAAACTGTTTTTT.

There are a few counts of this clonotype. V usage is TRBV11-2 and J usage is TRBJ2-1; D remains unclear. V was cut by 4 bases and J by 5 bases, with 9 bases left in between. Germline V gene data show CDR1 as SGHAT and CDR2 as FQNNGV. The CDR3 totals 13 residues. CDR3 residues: CASSSGPHNEQFF. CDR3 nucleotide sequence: TGTGCCAGCAGCTCTGGGCCCCACAATGAGCAGTTCTTC.

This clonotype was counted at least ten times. The CDR3: CASSLGLAGEADTQYF. For the CDR3, the DNA is TGTGCCAGCAGCTTGGGACTAGCGGGAGAGGCGGATACGCAGTATTTT. The genes are TRBV5-4 and TRBJ2-3; 12 nucleotides match TRBD2. The CDR3 has 16 residues. Germline lookup yields CDR1 SGHNT and CDR2 YYREEE (reference sequence). After removal of 0 bases from V and 6 bases from J, the junction contained 5 bases not matched to a gene.

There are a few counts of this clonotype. CDR3 sequence: CASSLGQPNTGELFF. CDR3 in DNA: TGCGCCAGCAGCCTGGGACAGCCGAACACCGGGGAGCTGTTTTTT. The chain has TRBV5-1 and TRBJ2-2; 7 bases are a match to TRBD1. Germline CDR1 is SGHRS and CDR2 is YFSETQ. V lost 4 bases to trimming and J lost 0 bases; unmatched junction nucleotides: 3. The CDR3 is made up of 15 amino acids.

In DNA form, the CDR3 reads TGTGCCAGCAGCCACCGGACTAGCGGGAGGGCAGACCAAGAGACCCAGTACTTC. This encodes CASSHRTSGRADQETQYF. The chain joins TRBV14 to TRBJ2-5; 15 bases map to TRBD2. From germline, CDR1 is SGHDN and CDR2 FVKESK. The V and J ends lost 3 bases and 0 bases, in that order; junction bases with no gene match: 5. The CDR3 is 18 residues long.

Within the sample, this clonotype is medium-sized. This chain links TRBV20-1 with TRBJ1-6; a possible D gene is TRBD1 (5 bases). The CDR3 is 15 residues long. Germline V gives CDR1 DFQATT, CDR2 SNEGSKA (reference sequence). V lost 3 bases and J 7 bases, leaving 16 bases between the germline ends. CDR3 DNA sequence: TGCAGTGCTAGTAACGTGCAGGGAGGGAATTCACCCCTCCACTTT. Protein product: CSASNVQGGNSPLHF.

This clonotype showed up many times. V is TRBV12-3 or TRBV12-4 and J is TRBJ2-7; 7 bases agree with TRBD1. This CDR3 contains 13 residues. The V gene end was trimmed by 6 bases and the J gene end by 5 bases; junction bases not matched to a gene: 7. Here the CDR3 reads CASSQTGTDEQYF. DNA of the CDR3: TGTGCCAGCAGCCAGACAGGGACCGACGAGCAGTACTTC.

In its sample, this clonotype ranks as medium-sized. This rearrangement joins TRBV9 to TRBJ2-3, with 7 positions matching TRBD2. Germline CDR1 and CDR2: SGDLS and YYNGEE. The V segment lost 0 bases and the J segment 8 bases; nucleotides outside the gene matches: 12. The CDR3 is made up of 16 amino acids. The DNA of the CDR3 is TGTGCCAGCAGCGTAGAGAGTAGACTAGCTGCTACTACGCAGTATTTT. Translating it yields CASSVESRLAATTQYF.

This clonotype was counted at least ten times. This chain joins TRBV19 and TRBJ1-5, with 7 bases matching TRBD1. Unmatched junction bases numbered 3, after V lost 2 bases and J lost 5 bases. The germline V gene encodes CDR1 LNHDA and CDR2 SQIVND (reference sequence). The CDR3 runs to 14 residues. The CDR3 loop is CASSIQGGDQPQHF. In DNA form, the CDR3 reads TGTGCCAGTAGTATACAGGGGGGCGATCAGCCCCAGCATTTT.

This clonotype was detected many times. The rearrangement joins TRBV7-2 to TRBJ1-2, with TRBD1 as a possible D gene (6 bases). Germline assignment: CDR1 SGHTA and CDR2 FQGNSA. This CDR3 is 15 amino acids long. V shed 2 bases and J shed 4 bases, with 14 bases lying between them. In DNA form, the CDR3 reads TGTGCCAGCAGCTTAAATGGACAGCCATCCTATGGCTACACCTTC. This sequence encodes CASSLNGQPSYGYTF.

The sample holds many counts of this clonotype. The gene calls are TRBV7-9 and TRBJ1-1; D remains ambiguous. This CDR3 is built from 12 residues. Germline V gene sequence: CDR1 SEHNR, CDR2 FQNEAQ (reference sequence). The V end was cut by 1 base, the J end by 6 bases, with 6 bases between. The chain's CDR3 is CASSLGGPEAFF. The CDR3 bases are TGTGCCAGCAGCTTAGGCGGGCCTGAAGCTTTCTTT.

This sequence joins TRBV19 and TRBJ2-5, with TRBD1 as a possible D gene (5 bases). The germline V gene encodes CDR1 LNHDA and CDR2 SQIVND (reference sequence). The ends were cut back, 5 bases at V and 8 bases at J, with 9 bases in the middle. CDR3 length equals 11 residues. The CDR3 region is CASSVTGTQYF. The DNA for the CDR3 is TGTGCCAGTAGTGTCACAGGAACCCAGTACTTC.

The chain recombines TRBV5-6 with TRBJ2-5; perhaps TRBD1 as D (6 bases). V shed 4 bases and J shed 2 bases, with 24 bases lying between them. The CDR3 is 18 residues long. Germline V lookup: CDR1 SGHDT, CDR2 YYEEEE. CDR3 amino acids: CASSPLEGGARAQETQYF. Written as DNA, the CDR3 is TGTGCCAGCAGCCCCCTGGAAGGGGGAGCGCGGGCACAAGAGACCCAGTACTTC.

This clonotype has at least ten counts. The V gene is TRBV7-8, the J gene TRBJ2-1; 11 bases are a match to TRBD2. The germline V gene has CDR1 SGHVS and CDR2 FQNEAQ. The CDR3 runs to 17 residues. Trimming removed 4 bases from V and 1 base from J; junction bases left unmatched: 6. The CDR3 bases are TGTGCCAGCAGCTCGCTCATAGCGGGGGGGTCCTACAATGAGCAGTTCTTC. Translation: CASSSLIAGGSYNEQFF.

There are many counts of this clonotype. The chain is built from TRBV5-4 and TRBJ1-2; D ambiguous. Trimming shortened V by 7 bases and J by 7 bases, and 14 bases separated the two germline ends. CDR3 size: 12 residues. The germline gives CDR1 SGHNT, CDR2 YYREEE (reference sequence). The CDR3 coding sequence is TGTGCCAGCGGGAAGGTATCAGCTGGCTACACCTTC. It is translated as CASGKVSAGYTF.

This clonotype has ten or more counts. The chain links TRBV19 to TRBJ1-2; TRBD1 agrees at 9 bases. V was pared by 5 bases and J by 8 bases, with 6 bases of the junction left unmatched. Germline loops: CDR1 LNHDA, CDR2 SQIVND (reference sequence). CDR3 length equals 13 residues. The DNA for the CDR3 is TGTGCCAGTAGTGTACAGGGGGCAGGGGGCTACACCTTC. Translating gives CASSVQGAGGYTF. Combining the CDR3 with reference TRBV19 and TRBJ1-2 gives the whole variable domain DGGITQSPKYLFRKEGQNVTLSCEQNLNHDAMYWYRQDPGQGLRLIYYSQIVNDFQKGDIAEGYSVSREKKESFPLTVTSAQKNPTAFYLCASSVQGAGGYTFGSGTRLTVV.

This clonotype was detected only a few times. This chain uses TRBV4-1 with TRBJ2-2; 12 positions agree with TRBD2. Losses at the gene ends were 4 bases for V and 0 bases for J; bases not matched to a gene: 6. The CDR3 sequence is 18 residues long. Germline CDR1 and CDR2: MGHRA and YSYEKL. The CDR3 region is CASSPRLAGASNTGELFF. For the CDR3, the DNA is TGCGCCAGCAGCCCTCGACTAGCGGGGGCATCGAACACCGGGGAGCTGTTTTTT.

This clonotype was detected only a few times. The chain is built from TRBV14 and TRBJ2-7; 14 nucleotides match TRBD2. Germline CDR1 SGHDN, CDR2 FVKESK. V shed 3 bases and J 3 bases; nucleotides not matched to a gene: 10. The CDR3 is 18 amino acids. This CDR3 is CASSQPGLAGARVYEQYF. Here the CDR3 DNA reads TGTGCCAGCAGCCAGCCGGGACTAGCGGGAGCCCGCGTCTACGAGCAGTACTTC.

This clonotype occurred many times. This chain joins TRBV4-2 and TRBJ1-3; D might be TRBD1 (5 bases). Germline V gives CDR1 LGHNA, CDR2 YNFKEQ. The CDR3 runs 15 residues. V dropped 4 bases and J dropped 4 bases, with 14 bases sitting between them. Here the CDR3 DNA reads TGTGCCAGCAGCCGAGACCTTGGGGGGGGAAACACCATATATTTT. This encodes CASSRDLGGGNTIYF.